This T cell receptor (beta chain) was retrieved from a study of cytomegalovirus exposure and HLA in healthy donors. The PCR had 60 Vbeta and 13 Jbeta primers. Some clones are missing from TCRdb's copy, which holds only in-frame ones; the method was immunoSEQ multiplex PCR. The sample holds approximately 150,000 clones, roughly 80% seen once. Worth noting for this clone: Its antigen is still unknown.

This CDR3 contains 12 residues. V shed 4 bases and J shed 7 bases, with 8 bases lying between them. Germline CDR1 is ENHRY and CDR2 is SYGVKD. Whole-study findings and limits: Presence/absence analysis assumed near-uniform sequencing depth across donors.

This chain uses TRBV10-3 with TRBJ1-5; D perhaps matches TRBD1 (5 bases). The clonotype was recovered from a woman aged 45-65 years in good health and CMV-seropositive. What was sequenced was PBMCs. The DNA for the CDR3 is TGTGCCATCAGTGGGGACTCACAGCCCCAGCATTTT. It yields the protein CAISGDSQPQHF.